The source of this TCR beta chain is a study of OX40 agonist ivuxolimab in advanced cancers. Study observations and caveats: Expanded peripheral T cells had an undetermined antigen specificity.

Clones were sequenced by immunoSEQ multiplex PCR, and TCRdb holds only the in-frame ones, with some missing. This table holds more than 60,000 clones, about 87% found once. The V gene lost 4 bases and the J gene lost 5 bases, with 20 bases spanning the gap. This CDR3 has 16 residues. Germline V gene lookup returns CDR1 MGHDK and CDR2 SYGVNS. This clone appeared a single time. Its antigen remains unknown. The chain recombines TRBV25-1 with TRBJ1-1; D uncertain. This specimen was CD4+ or CD8+ T cells sorted from blood, taken in a trial of the OX40 agonist ivuxolimab. This TCR was recovered from an adult with an advanced solid tumor such as melanoma, head and neck, liver or kidney cancer. The CDR3 reads CASSAHFGRAGTEAFF. The CDR3, as DNA: TGTGCCAGCAGTGCCCATTTCGGCCGAGCGGGGACTGAAGCTTTCTTT.